This passage covers 3 T cell receptor beta chains from one sample sequenced in a study of T cell changes during pregnancy in multiple sclerosis. Sequencing used immunoSEQ multiplex PCR; TCRdb keeps in-frame clones, though not all of them. In the table there are about 59,000 clones, roughly 92% of which are singletons. Sequenced material: peripheral blood, taken in the third trimester of pregnancy. These receptors all stem from a female donor in good health, enrolled as a control in a pregnancy study.

The genes are TRBV7-6 and TRBJ1-1, with a tentative D call TRBD1 (6 bases). CDR1 is SGHVS and CDR2 is FNYEAQ in the germline V gene. CDR3 length equals 16 residues. V was shortened by 5 bases and J by 8 bases, with 24 bases between the two germline ends. The DNA for the CDR3 is TGTGCCAGCAGCCTAAGGACAGCGGCGAGGACCCAGGAAGCTTTCTTT. This sequence encodes CASSLRTAARTQEAFF.

V gene TRBV15 combines with J gene TRBJ1-2; no clear D. This CDR3 comprises 13 residues. Germline V CDR1 and CDR2: LNHNV, YYDKDF (reference sequence). Trimming removed 0 bases at V and 9 bases at J, with 11 bases between. DNA of the CDR3: TGTGCCACCAGCAGAGATAAGGTGGGCCGCTACACCTTC. It is translated as CATSRDKVGRYTF.

The chain combines TRBV11-3 with TRBJ1-2; TRBD1 matches at 10 bases. V shed 5 bases, J shed 8 bases, and the junction held 8 bases outside the gene matches. CDR1 is SGHNT and CDR2 is YENEEA in the germline V gene. The CDR3 is 14 amino acids. The CDR3 region is CASSRGTGAIGYTF. The CDR3 bases are TGTGCCAGCAGCCGAGGGACAGGGGCTATCGGCTACACCTTC. Looking up the rest from reference TRBV11-3 and TRBJ1-2 gives the full variable domain: EAGVVQSPRYKIIEKKQPVAFWCNPISGHNTLYWYLQNLGQGPELLIRYENEEAVDDSQLPKDRFSAERLKGVDSTLKIQPAELGDSAVYLCASSRGTGAIGYTFGSGTRLTVV.